Listed below are T cell receptor beta chains from one sample, sequenced in a study of radiation and T cells in renal cell carcinoma. Here immunoSEQ multiplex PCR was the method, and the copy in TCRdb shows in-frame clones only, minus some. The top ten clones hold around 3% of a sample with approximately 110,000 clones, approximately 82% of them seen once. The sequences come from blood, collected from a patient whose treatment included radiotherapy and nephrectomy. The receptors stem from a woman aged 55-69 years with renal cell carcinoma. The CDR3 runs from the conserved cysteine through the conserved F or W. Fields, in order: D gene, clone size, V gene, J gene, CDR3 protein, CDR3 DNA. D genes are given only for firm matches. The size of a clone is reported for some rows only, either as once, few or many, or as a class for expanded clones.

.	.	TRBV6-6	TRBJ1-2	CASSNYLSGANYGYTF	TGTGCCAGCAGTAACTACCTCAGTGGAGCTAACTATGGCTACACCTTC
.	.	TRBV6-5	TRBJ1-2	CASSLRRVTNYGYTF	TGTGCCAGCAGTCTTCGGAGGGTAACCAACTATGGCTACACCTTC
TRBD1	.	TRBV5-1	TRBJ1-1	CASSSLQGPRGTEAFF	TGCGCCAGCAGCTCCCTACAGGGGCCGCGAGGCACTGAAGCTTTCTTT
.	.	TRBV6-1	TRBJ1-1	CASSFSRGEGEAFF	TGTGCCAGCAGTTTCTCTAGGGGTGAGGGTGAAGCTTTCTTT
.	.	TRBV29-1	TRBJ2-7	CSVRTRSSYEQYF	TGCAGCGTTCGGACAAGAAGCTCCTACGAGCAGTACTTC
.	.	TRBV6-1	TRBJ1-2	CASSQAFWTANF	TGTGCCAGCAGTCAAGCTTTTTGGACAGCTAACTTC
TRBD1	few	TRBV2	TRBJ1-1	CASRGDSTEAFF	TGTGCCAGCAGGGGGGACAGCACTGAAGCTTTCTTT
.	.	TRBV11-2	TRBJ1-2	CASSKGSLDYGYTF	TGTGCCAGCAGCAAGGGGTCTTTGGACTATGGCTACACCTTC
.	few	TRBV6-5	TRBJ1-1	CASSSGIPEAFF	TGTGCCAGCAGTTCAGGGATCCCTGAAGCTTTCTTT
TRBD1	few	TRBV11-3	TRBJ1-1	CASSSPPGQGICAEAFF	TGTGCCAGCAGCTCACCCCCGGGACAGGGGATTTGCGCTGAAGCTTTCTTT
TRBD2	.	TRBV30	TRBJ2-3	CAWSVGAGVTDTQYF	TGTGCCTGGAGTGTAGGAGCGGGAGTAACAGATACGCAGTATTTT
.	.	TRBV6-1	TRBJ1-3	CASSGHLNRDTRSGNTIYF	TGTGCCAGCAGTGGGCACCTAAACCGGGACACTCGCTCTGGAAACACCATATATTTT
.	once	TRBV6-1	TRBJ2-2	CASSEPASWVGELFF	TGTGCCAGCTCAGAGCCCGCTAGCTGGGTCGGGGAGCTGTTTTTT
.	.	TRBV9	TRBJ1-3	CASSALSGNTIYF	TGTGCCAGCAGCGCGCTATCTGGAAACACCATATATTTT
TRBD2	.	TRBV30	TRBJ2-7	CAWSILAGGGTYEQYF	TGTGCCTGGAGCATTCTAGCGGGCGGGGGAACCTACGAGCAGTACTTC
.	.	TRBV2	TRBJ2-1	CASKGADYYNEQFF	TGTGCCAGCAAGGGTGCAGACTACTACAATGAGCAGTTCTTC
.	.	TRBV6-1	TRBJ2-1	CASSGQGPKNHNEQFF	TGTGCCAGCAGTGGGCAGGGGCCCAAGAACCACAATGAGCAGTTCTTC
.	.	TRBV11-2	TRBJ1-1	CASTLGHSGNTEAFF	TGTGCCAGCACCCTAGGACACTCAGGGAACACTGAAGCTTTCTTT
TRBD1	.	TRBV10-3	TRBJ2-2	CAIGTGVNTGELFF	TGTGCCATTGGGACAGGGGTGAACACCGGGGAGCTGTTTTTT
.	.	TRBV2	TRBJ2-3	CASSGGRGNTDTQYF	TGTGCCAGCAGTGGCGGTCGGGGGAACACAGATACGCAGTATTTT
TRBD2	.	TRBV30	TRBJ2-1	CAWSAYAGTSGSYEQFF	TGTGCCTGGAGTGCATATGCTGGGACTAGCGGGAGCTATGAGCAGTTCTTC
.	.	TRBV4-2	TRBJ2-7	CASSQRDSSSSYEQYF	TGTGCCAGCAGCCAACGTGACTCCTCCAGCTCCTACGAGCAGTACTTC
TRBD1	.	TRBV18	TRBJ1-1	CASSRDRGAVGGEAFF	TGTGCCAGCTCGCGGGACAGGGGGGCTGTAGGTGGTGAAGCTTTCTTT
.	.	TRBV18	TRBJ1-2	CASSYEVDYGYTF	TGTGCCAGCTCATACGAGGTGGACTATGGCTACACCTTC
.	.	TRBV29-1	TRBJ2-1	CSVVIGSRYNEQFF	TGCAGCGTGGTGATTGGGTCAAGGTACAATGAGCAGTTCTTC
.	.	TRBV5-1	TRBJ1-4	CASSWGGANEKLFF	TGCGCCAGCAGTTGGGGGGGAGCTAATGAAAAACTGTTTTTT
.	once	TRBV2	TRBJ1-1	CASSGWDQAMGEAFF	TGTGCCAGCAGTGGGTGGGACCAAGCAATGGGTGAAGCTTTCTTT
TRBD1	.	TRBV5-1	TRBJ1-2	CASSSDQSDRVNTF	TGCGCCAGCAGCTCCGACCAGTCGGACAGGGTTAACACCTTC
TRBD2	.	TRBV11-2	TRBJ2-1	CASSRGGPYNEQFF	TGTGCCAGCAGCCGGGGGGGCCCTTACAATGAGCAGTTCTTC
.	.	TRBV7-2	TRBJ2-5	CASSLGSGGPSIQETQYF	TGTGCCAGCAGCCTGGGTTCGGGGGGCCCTTCCATCCAAGAGACCCAGTACTTC
.	few	TRBV7-9	TRBJ1-1	CASSLLQNTEAFF	TGTGCCAGCAGCTTACTTCAGAACACTGAAGCTTTCTTT
.	.	TRBV7-2	TRBJ1-3	CASSASSRAGNTIYF	TGTGCCAGCAGCGCCAGCAGCAGGGCTGGAAACACCATATATTTT
TRBD1	.	TRBV19	TRBJ1-5	CASRQGAEQPQHF	TGTGCCAGTAGACAGGGGGCGGAACAGCCCCAGCATTTT
.	.	TRBV19	TRBJ1-3	CASSIGSNTASGNTIYF	TGTGCCAGTAGTATAGGCAGCAACACCGCTTCTGGAAACACCATATATTTT
.	once	TRBV15	TRBJ1-2	CATSSDRSYGYTF	TGTGCCACCAGCTCTGACAGGAGCTATGGCTACACCTTC
.	.	TRBV5-6	TRBJ2-5	CASFLMGGPQETQYF	TGTGCCAGCTTCCTCATGGGGGGGCCTCAAGAGACCCAGTACTTC
TRBD1	.	TRBV18	TRBJ2-3	CASSLRDRGPDTQYF	TGTGCCAGCTCACTCCGGGACAGGGGCCCAGATACGCAGTATTTT